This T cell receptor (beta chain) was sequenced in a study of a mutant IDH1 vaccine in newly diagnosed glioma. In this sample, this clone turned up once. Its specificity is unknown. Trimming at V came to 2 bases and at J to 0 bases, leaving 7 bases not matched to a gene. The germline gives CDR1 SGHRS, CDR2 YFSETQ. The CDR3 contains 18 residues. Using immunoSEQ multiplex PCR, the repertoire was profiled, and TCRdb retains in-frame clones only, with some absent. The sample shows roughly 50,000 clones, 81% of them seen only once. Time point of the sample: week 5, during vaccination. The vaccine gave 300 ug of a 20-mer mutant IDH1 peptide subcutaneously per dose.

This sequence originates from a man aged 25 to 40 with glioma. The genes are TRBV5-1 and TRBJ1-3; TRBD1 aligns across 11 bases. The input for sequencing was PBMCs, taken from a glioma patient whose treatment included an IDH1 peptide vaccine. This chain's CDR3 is CASSLSGQGGSSGNTIYF. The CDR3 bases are TGCGCCAGCAGCTTATCGGGACAGGGGGGCAGCTCTGGAAACACCATATATTTT.